The entry below describes one T cell receptor (beta chain). The data belong to a study of blood T cell repertoires in COVID-19. Data came from immunoSEQ multiplex PCR; TCRdb stores just in-frame clones and leaves some out. This table holds some 160,000 clones, more than 70% found once. What was sequenced was peripheral blood. The origin of this receptor is a man aged 55 to 70 with acute or convalescent COVID-19.

The CDR3 DNA follows: TGTGCCAGCAGTGACGGACAGAACACTGAAGCTTTCTTT. The encoded protein is CASSDGQNTEAFF. The chain carries TRBV6-2 or TRBV6-3 and TRBJ1-1; possible D gene TRBD1, 5 bases. Looked up from germline, CDR1 is MNHEY and CDR2 is SVGEGT. This CDR3 is built from 13 residues. Trimming took 5 bases from V and 1 from J, leaving 8 bases between them.